A single T cell receptor beta chain is shown here with its context. Its antigen is currently unknown. The data were obtained in a study of Tregs in tolerant kidney transplant recipients. CD4+CD25+CD127- Tregs, CD4+CD25- non-Tregs, CD4 and CD8 cells were sorted. Whole-study results and caveats: Validation in larger populations is needed because few patients were studied. Activated donor B cell expansion appeared to reveal the most relevant donor-specific TCRbeta repertoire. Nucleotide sequences could not be compared across some patients' samples due to primer changes.

Clones were sequenced by immunoSEQ multiplex PCR, and TCRdb holds only the in-frame ones, with some missing. Of tens of thousands of clones listed, less than 95% are singletons. Per germline, CDR1 SGHDT and CDR2 YYEEEE. The V gene lost 7 bases and the J gene lost 4 bases, with 15 bases spanning the gap. The CDR3 spans 13 residues. This chain connects TRBV5-6 to TRBJ2-7; D gene unclear. The clonotype was recovered from a human donor who received a combined kidney and bone marrow transplant. This specimen consisted of Tregs from blood, obtained before the transplant. The CDR3 DNA sequence: TGTGCCAGCCATTCTCAGAGTACATACGAGCAGTACTTC. Residues: CASHSQSTYEQYF.